This T cell receptor (beta chain) is from a study of blood T cells in healthy people across ages. V lost 4 bases and J lost 10, with 10 bases in between. Germline CDR1 reads WSHSY; CDR2 reads SAAADI. The CDR3 consists of 11 residues. Next came a second PCR, run for about 6 to 12 cycles, which used a sample-barcoded 5' primer along with a J-beta primer mix. TCRdb re-called the 5' RACE reads through MiXCR, storing one row per CDR3 protein. The table shows over a million distinct CDR3 sequences, with 35% to 50% occurring only once. With respect to this clonotype: Its antigen is unknown.

Study-wide results and caveats: A strong correlation between TCR beta diversity and naive T cell percentage was seen. Donors of long life had a larger count of naive CD4+ cells and greater diversity than aged donors.

The clonotype originates from a woman aged 55-69 years in good health. The sequenced sample was blood. The chain has TRBV10-2 and TRBJ1-1; D is undetermined. The CDR3 region has the DNA TGCGCCAGCAGTGCCCTAGTGGGAGCTTTCTTT. Translated, it gives CASSALVGAFF.